Described below is a single T cell receptor (beta chain) sequence and its context. Its matching antigen is unknown. Mismatch with germline at one junction end may stem from a read error. These data originate in a study of post-analysis software for immune sequencing data. Study conclusions and caveats: About 5 TRBV segments were more frequent in patients than controls; TRBV5-6, TRBV5-1 and TRBV20-1 belonged to this group. Those samples that were prepared in the same batch co-clustered strongly by F measure.

The library was made from cDNA and included unique molecular identifiers. cDNA molecules numbering about half a million came from roughly 1 to 10 million T cells. TCRdb redid the calling of the PCR reads with MiXCR, one entry per CDR3 protein. The sample comprises around 200,000 distinct CDR3 sequences, approximately 28% of which are singletons, and about 3.7% rests with the top ten. Germline CDR1 is SQVTM and CDR2 is ANQGSEA. There are 12 residues in the CDR3. The material sequenced was blood. The clonotype comes from a girl aged 2 to 17 with multiple sclerosis. The chain uses TRBV29-1 and TRBJ2-1; no definite D call. The CDR3 DNA reads TGCAGCGTTGAACTAACCCACAATGAGCAGTTATTC. This codes for CSVELTHNEQLF.